The clone carrying this TCR beta chain turned up a few times. V lost 0 bases, J lost 6 bases, and 22 bases lay in between. The germline gives CDR1 ENHRY, CDR2 SYGVKD. The CDR3 contains 18 residues. The data were taken from a study of human T cells and chemical hapten exposure. Overall study context: Patients' scalps got diphenylcyclopropenone weekly throughout the approximately 25-week study.

Regarding time point: pre-sensitization, week 0. Documented treatment: therapeutic diphenylcyclopropenone sensitization with weekly scalp DPC. Blood, whole and unfractionated, served as the source for total RNA extraction. Original data processing: A per-sample median of roughly 91,000 TCRs was observed, with a range of roughly 20,000 to 690,600. From the RACE reads, TCRdb called clonotypes with MiXCR, one entry per CDR3 protein. In this record, the V and J calls reflect TCRdb's handling and not the investigators' own analysis. This sample has more than 300,000 distinct CDR3 sequences, with 5% to 6.5% found just once.

Material: whole blood, obtained in connection with sensitization to the hapten diphenylcyclopropenone (DPC). The TCR sequence derives from a woman in her late teens or twenties with alopecia areata. Some clones in this sample may be carry-over from other donors' samples. The genes are TRBV10-3 and TRBJ2-3; D possibly uses TRBD1 or TRBD2 (5 bases each). The CDR3 loop is CAISESTVPGPRRDTQYF. CDR3 DNA sequence: TGTGCCATCAGTGAGTCGACAGTGCCGGGACCAAGGAGGGATACGCAGTATTTT.